This T cell receptor (beta chain) was sequenced in a study of chemoradiotherapy in HPV16-positive cancers. Between the trimmed V and J ends, which lost 2 bases and 0 bases, there was a span of 17 bases. Germline V gene sequence: CDR1 SGHNT, CDR2 YENEEA. This CDR3 has 18 residues. TCRdb's table, derived via immunoSEQ multiplex PCR, lists solely in-frame clones and lacks some. Among 25,000 to 35,000 clones listed, 70% to 90% were seen once. The chain combines TRBV11-3 with TRBJ1-5; D call uncertain. The receptor was isolated from a human donor with HPV-associated anogenital cancer. Here the sequenced sample was blood, taken from a patient who underwent chemoradiotherapy. As DNA, the CDR3 is TGTGCCAGCAGCTTACCGGCACAGACCTACTATAGCAATCAGCCCCAGCATTTT. Amino acid sequence: CASSLPAQTYYSNQPQHF.